The source of this T cell receptor beta chain is a study of PD-1 blockade in classical Hodgkin lymphoma (dated by TCRdb to 2020 to 2022). As for the study more broadly: Nivolumab dosing was 3 mg/kg intravenously every 2 weeks, continuing until either disease progression or unacceptable toxicity. The study used TCR beta sequencing and CyTOF to define a peripheral blood immune signature of response to PD-1 blockade in classical Hodgkin lymphoma. The research as a whole found: Baseline diversity similar to that of newly diagnosed patients was observed in trial patients achieving complete response, whereas significantly lower diversity was observed in partial responders and progressors. Patients starting nivolumab less than 1 year after ASCT had lower diversity and were excluded from later analyses to avoid confounding by immune reconstitution. Baseline TCR diversity was reported to be lower in newly diagnosed patients than in healthy donors, and even lower in relapsed/refractory patients. The study was restricted to a single clinical trial cohort, and the causes of repertoire differences, possibly disease activity or prior therapy, were left undefined. CD4+ but not CD8+ TCR diversity rose significantly by C4D1 (p=0.0027 vs p=0.16), most apparent in complete responders (p=0.02).

The CDR3, from cysteine to phenylalanine, totals 16 residues. Only the CDR3 portion is preserved as DNA: 48 bases, with reading frame beginning at the first base. V is trimmed back by 0 bases and J by 4 bases, and the junction contains 1 base that no gene match accounts for. CDR1 and CDR2 are read off the germline V gene as MNHEY and SVGAGI. What the time point label conveys for this sample: cycle 2 day 1 (C2D1) of nivolumab. Relapse after autologous stem cell transplantation had occurred in all trial patients, and cohorts A, B and C were distinguished by prior brentuximab vedotin exposure. The trial cohort was composed of around 60 patients with relapsed/refractory classical Hodgkin lymphoma, for whom complete response, partial response or progressive disease was recorded as best overall response. Trial patients were treated with single-agent nivolumab in the multi-cohort phase II CheckMate 205 trial. Best overall response was determined by an independent review committee according to the 2007 International Working Group response criteria. PBMCs from the trial were collected at three points: immediately before nivolumab initiation (C1D1), and during therapy at cycle 2 day 1 and cycle 4 day 1. Peripheral blood was collected in 8 mL Vacutainer Cell Preparation Tubes, from which PBMCs were isolated by centrifugation and then cryopreserved.

Genomic DNA was isolated using the Qiagen DNeasy kit from unsorted PBMCs as well as from negatively selected CD4+ and CD8+ fractions. TCR beta CDR3 regions were subjected to amplification by immunoSEQ multiplex PCR with primers that anneal to V and J segments. A synthetic immune receptor repertoire was used to minimize amplification bias, and any remaining bias was removed computationally after sequencing. In the paper's pipeline: Custom Python scripts were used to quantify repertoire diversity as the Shannon entropy index. Unsorted, CD4+ and CD8+ repertoires were analyzed separately, except for combined analyses in which CD4+ and CD8+ sequences were merged in silico. A clone was considered expanded if an increase in frequency of at least 2-fold after treatment relative to C1D1 was found, and a pseudocount of 0.5 was applied to clones undetected at baseline. Clones with 0 or 1 copy at C1D1 were classified as singleton clones, and clones with 2 or more copies were classified as non-singleton clones. By matching protein sequences in sorted samples from the same patient, clones expanded in unsorted samples were annotated as CD4+, CD8+ or unknown. Wilcoxon tests on paired samples were used to test changes in diversity from C1D1 to C4D1. The source is immuneACCESS, and TCRdb retained only in-frame sequences with V and J called. Part of the clones is not carried over; for the studies checked, unresolved V genes explain less than half of this, and the remainder is unexplained. That table gives V, J and clone size, and the DNA gave D and trimming. Across this sample there are 90,000 or so clones, with about nine tenths seen only once. Together, the top ten hold approximately 2.5% of the sample.

Notes on this clone: The clone's antigen remains unknown. No base qualities exist here, and no much larger clone lies one base off it.

The receptor comes from a human donor with classical Hodgkin lymphoma. The source was peripheral blood mononuclear cells (PBMCs), collected before the second cycle of nivolumab. The rearrangement joined TRBV6-5 to TRBJ1-6; 9 nucleotides in the junction match TRBD1. The CDR3 sequence is CASSYSGTGYNSPLHF. The DNA sequence reads TGTGCCAGCAGTTACTCGGGGACAGGGTATAATTCACCCCTCCACTTT.